This T cell receptor beta chain was documented in a study of beta chain features in type 1 diabetes. Study results and caveats: Shortening that was moderate but significant affected the TCRB CDR3s of Type 1 diabetes patients in all four CD4+ subsets. For patients, the naive, central memory and Treg TCRB repertoires appeared more alike than for healthy donors.

The CDR3 has 17 amino acids. V was trimmed by 0 bases and J by 7 bases, leaving 20 bases between them. CDR1 and CDR2 from the germline V gene are SGHDN and FVKESK. Expressed TCRB transcripts were sequenced because the entire RNA isolate underwent reverse transcription. The protocol was immunoSEQ multiplex PCR, while the TCRdb copy is restricted to in-frame clones and leaves out a portion. The sample shows roughly 700,000 clones, roughly 12% of them seen only once. There are a few counts of this clone. Antigen unknown. Material: naive CD4+ T cells from blood. This TCR was recovered from a young man with type 1 diabetes. The chain uses TRBV14 and TRBJ2-3; D is ambiguous. CDR3 nucleotide sequence: TGTGCCAGCAGCCAAGATCAACCAGGACCCCGCACGAATACGCAGTATTTT. Translated, it gives CASSQDQPGPRTNTQYF.